Each of the 30 T cell receptor beta chains below was sequenced from the same sample in a study of T cells in Graves' hyperthyroidism and ophthalmopathy. RNA transcripts yielded amplified TCR beta CDR3 regions. The HTBI primer set drove a first-round RT-PCR of the TCR CDR3. TCRdb fed the multiplex PCR reads into MiXCR, producing one record per CDR3 protein. This table holds 20,000 to 30,000 distinct CDR3 sequences, roughly 45% found once. Sequencing was done on a sample of blood. The receptors derive from a woman aged 30 to 39 with Graves' hyperthyroidism.

Of note for this clonotype: An end of the junction differs from the germline gene, which may be a read error. The chain carries TRBV12-5 and TRBJ2-3; D possibly matches TRBD1 or TRBD2 (5 bases each). Germline V lookup: CDR1 LGHNT, CDR2 FRNRAP. The CDR3 has 14 amino acids. In DNA form, the CDR3 reads TGTGCCAGTGGTTTGGTAGCGACAGTAGATACGCACTATTTT. This translates into CASGLVATVDTHYF.

The chain recombines TRBV20-1 with TRBJ2-1; D call uncertain. Trimming stripped 0 bases from V and 5 bases from J, with 5 bases between. The CDR3 sequence is 12 residues long. Germline V lookup: CDR1 DFQATT, CDR2 SNEGSKA (reference sequence). The CDR3 sequence: CSARDLDNEQFF. For the CDR3, the DNA is TGCAGTGCTAGAGATCTGGACAATGAGCAGTTCTTC.

This clonotype was detected ten times or more. Germline is not matched at one junction end, which may reflect a read error. The V and J genes are TRBV25-1 and TRBJ2-1, with D tentatively TRBD1 or TRBD2 (5 bases each). In germline, CDR1 is MGHDK, CDR2 SYGVNS. This CDR3 spans 11 amino acids. CDR3 nucleotides: TGTGCCAGCAGTGATCAGGTACTGGGGGTCTTC. Translation gives CASSDQVLGVF.

By sample fraction, this clonotype is medium-sized (0.01 to 0.1%). The CDR3 loop reads CSVEGLHEGELFF. The CDR3 nucleotides read TGCAGCGTTGAGGGCCTTCATGAGGGGGAGCTGTTTTTT. This chain links TRBV29-1 with TRBJ2-2; no firm D call. CDR3 length: 13 residues. Per the germline V gene, CDR1 is SQVTM and CDR2 is ANQGSEA. The ends were cut back, 3 bases at V and 8 bases at J, with 13 bases in the middle.

Note on this clonotype: The conserved final phenylalanine or tryptophan is absent from the CDR3, which likely points to a read error. The rearrangement uses TRBV5-4 and TRBJ2-3, with 7 bases matching TRBD1. Germline V gene lookup returns CDR1 SGHNT and CDR2 YYREEE (reference sequence). The CDR3 sequence is 15 residues long. CDR3: CASSTSGQFTDAQYY. Written as DNA, the CDR3 is TGTGCCAGCAGCACCTCGGGACAGTTCACAGATGCGCAGTATTAT.

Concerning this clonotype: This CDR3 fails to terminate in the conserved phenylalanine or tryptophan, so it likely reflects a read error. Because the CDR3's place on the DNA is in doubt, the DNA is left out and the CDR3 is given as listed by TCRdb. The chain employs TRBV13 and TRBJ1-2. The CDR3 has 13 residues if both end residues are counted. Germline lookup yields CDR1 PRHDT and CDR2 FYEKMQ (reference sequence). The CDR3: CASREEGSRDLRV.

This clonotype was found many times. The genes are TRBV4-2 and TRBJ2-2; D is possibly TRBD1 (5 bases). The CDR3 spans 14 residues. V was cut by 0 bases and J by 6 bases, with 8 bases left in between. The germline V gene has CDR1 LGHNA and CDR2 YNFKEQ. CDR3 in DNA: TGTGCCAGCAGCCAAGATCAGGGTCCCGGGGAGCTGTTTTTT. It yields the protein CASSQDQGPGELFF.

The chain combines TRBV20-1 with TRBJ1-5; D gene uncertain. V was cut by 3 bases and J by 7 bases, with 10 bases left in between. Germline CDR1 reads DFQATT; CDR2 reads SNEGSKA (reference sequence). The CDR3 totals 12 residues. The CDR3 DNA reads as TGCAGTGCTAGCGGAAACGAGCAGCCCCAGCATTTT. Amino acids: CSASGNEQPQHF.

The V gene is TRBV9, the J gene TRBJ2-1; D is undetermined. Germline lookup yields CDR1 SGDLS and CDR2 YYNGEE. This CDR3 comprises 16 residues. Trimming took off 3 bases at V and 4 bases at J, with 17 bases between the two ends. The CDR3 DNA sequence: TGTGCCAGCAGCGCAGAAGGTGACGGAAATTACAATGAGCAGTTCTTC. Translation: CASSAEGDGNYNEQFF.

This clonotype is termed medium-sized. J is TRBJ1-2 and V is TRBV29-1, with 8 bases fitting TRBD1. This CDR3 has 13 amino acids. The trim removed 2 bases at V and 5 bases at J, leaving 4 bases unmatched. Germline loops: CDR1 SQVTM, CDR2 ANQGSEA. CDR3 loop: CSVELGQGYGYTF. The CDR3 DNA is TGCAGCGTTGAACTAGGACAGGGTTATGGCTACACCTTC.

This clonotype was seen many times. The chain employs TRBV13 and TRBJ1-1, with a weak D call TRBD1 (6 bases). V lost 1 base, J lost 10 bases, and 10 bases lay in between. Germline CDR1 is PRHDT and CDR2 is FYEKMQ (reference sequence). This CDR3 contains 12 residues. CDR3 region: CASSLEQGSAFF. Here the CDR3 DNA reads TGTGCCAGCAGCTTAGAACAGGGCTCAGCTTTCTTT.

This clonotype is medium-sized within its sample. This chain joins TRBV29-1 and TRBJ2-5, with D unresolved. In germline, CDR1 is SQVTM, CDR2 ANQGSEA. This CDR3 region has 12 residues. V lost 7 bases, J lost 1 base, and 10 bases lay in between. CDR3 loop: CSAAPGQETQYF. Here the CDR3 DNA reads TGCAGCGCCGCCCCAGGCCAAGAGACCCAGTACTTC.

This clonotype has a count of ten or more. The chain couples TRBV2 to TRBJ2-1; possibly TRBD1 for D (6 bases). The CDR3 covers 15 residues. CDR1 SNHLY and CDR2 FYNNEI come from the germline V gene. Trimming removed 4 bases at V and 2 bases at J, with 12 bases between. CDR3 sequence: CASSGGPPTYNEQFF. The CDR3 DNA reads as TGTGCCAGCAGTGGGGGGCCCCCTACCTACAATGAGCAGTTCTTC. Full variable domain (remainder filled in from reference TRBV2 and TRBJ2-1): EPEVTQTPSHQVTQMGQEVILRCVPISNHLYFYWYRQILGQKVEFLVSFYNNEISEKSEIFDDQFSVERPDGSNFTLKIRSTKLEDSAMYFCASSGGPPTYNEQFFGPGTRLTVL.

Ten or more counts support this clonotype. This chain joins TRBV28 and TRBJ2-7, with TRBD2 matching over 7 bases. Germline CDR1 MDHEN, CDR2 SYDVKM. The length of the CDR3 is 13 residues. V was pared by 5 bases and J by 2 bases, with 3 bases of the junction left unmatched. The CDR3 sequence: CASSASGPYEQYF. DNA for the CDR3: TGTGCCAGCAGTGCTAGCGGCCCCTACGAGCAGTACTTC. Filled out from reference TRBV28 and TRBJ2-7, the complete variable domain reads DVKVTQSSRYLVKRTGEKVFLECVQDMDHENMFWYRQDPGLGLRLIYFSYDVKMKEKGDIPEGYSVSREKKERFSLILESASTNQTSMYLCASSASGPYEQYFGPGTRLTVT.

In the case of this clonotype: A much larger clone sits a single nucleotide away, making a read error possible. The rearrangement uses TRBV3-1 and TRBJ2-7, with D possibly being TRBD1 or TRBD2 (6 bases each). Trimming removed 4 bases at V and 2 bases at J, with 15 bases between. This CDR3 is 15 amino acids long. CDR1 is LGHDT and CDR2 is YNNKEL in the germline V gene (reference sequence). CDR3: CASSLLRGAPYEQYF. The CDR3, as DNA: TGTGCCAGCAGCCTTTTGAGGGGGGCCCCCTACGAGCAGTACTTC.

This chain uses TRBV2 with TRBJ1-4; D might be TRBD1 (5 bases). Germline CDR1 reads SNHLY; CDR2 reads FYNNEI. CDR3 length: 13 residues. V was cut by 6 bases and J by 3 bases, with 8 bases left in between. CDR3 protein: CASSRAANEKLFF. The CDR3 nucleotides are TGTGCCAGCAGCAGGGCGGCTAATGAAAAACTGTTTTTT.

V gene TRBV5-8 combines with J gene TRBJ1-4, with 7 bases identical to TRBD1. Losses at the gene ends were 1 base for V and 5 bases for J; bases not matched to a gene: 5. CDR1 is SGHTS, CDR2 YDEGEE, per germline. CDR3 length: 15 amino acids. The CDR3 sequence is CASSLRGGVNEKLFF. In DNA, the CDR3 is TGTGCCAGCAGCTTGAGAGGGGGCGTAAATGAAAAACTGTTTTTT.

This rearrangement joins TRBV19 to TRBJ1-4; D gene ambiguous. The CDR3 has 13 residues. The germline V and J ends were trimmed by 3 bases and 0 bases, with 2 bases remaining between them. Germline CDR1 is LNHDA and CDR2 is SQIVND (reference sequence). CDR3 residues: CASSIATNEKLFF. The CDR3 nucleotides are TGTGCCAGTAGTATCGCAACTAATGAAAAACTGTTTTTT. Based on the CDR3 plus reference TRBV19 and TRBJ1-4, the full variable domain is DGGITQSPKYLFRKEGQNVTLSCEQNLNHDAMYWYRQDPGQGLRLIYYSQIVNDFQKGDIAEGYSVSREKKESFPLTVTSAQKNPTAFYLCASSIATNEKLFFGSGTQLSVL.

About this clonotype itself: A junction end diverges from the germline sequence, so it may reflect a read error. The chain is built from TRBV6-1 and TRBJ2-7, with D possibly TRBD1 on 5 matching bases. CDR3 size: 14 residues. In germline, CDR1 is MNHNS, CDR2 SASEGT. The CDR3 region has the DNA TGTACCAGCAGTGAAGGACACCCCACCTACGAGCAATACTTC. Its protein product is CTSSEGHPTYEQYF.

There are many counts of this clonotype. The rearrangement links TRBV7-9 to TRBJ1-1, with no clear D. CDR1 is SEHNR and CDR2 is FQNEAQ in the germline V gene (reference sequence). The V end lost 2 bases, the J end lost 1 base, and 5 bases lay between the germline ends. The CDR3 totals 13 residues. The CDR3 region is CASSLSSNTEAFF. For the CDR3, the DNA is TGTGCCAGCAGCTTATCTTCGAACACTGAAGCTTTCTTT.

This clonotype is medium-sized by share. The CDR3 reads CASSDLNGYTF. In nucleotides, the CDR3 is TGTGCCAGCAGCGACCTAAATGGCTACACCTTC. The V call is TRBV9, the J call TRBJ1-2; D gene unclear. The germline V and J ends were trimmed by 3 bases and 6 bases, with 6 bases remaining between them. The V gene's germline CDR1 is SGDLS and CDR2 YYNGEE. CDR3 length: 11 amino acids. The whole variable domain, remainder taken from reference TRBV9 and TRBJ1-2, is DSGVTQTPKHLITATGQRVTLRCSPRSGDLSVYWYQQSLDQGLQFLIQYYNGEERAKGNILERFSAQQFPDLHSELNLSSLELGDSALYFCASSDLNGYTFGSGTRLTVV.

This clonotype is medium-sized by share. V usage is TRBV20-1 and J usage is TRBJ1-5; the match to TRBD1 covers 7 bases. The CDR3 totals 14 residues. Germline loops: CDR1 DFQATT, CDR2 SNEGSKA (reference sequence). Trimming cost V 3 bases and J 4 bases; bases outside gene matches: 6. CDR3 loop: CSARGQPSNQPQHF. The CDR3 DNA reads as TGCAGTGCTAGGGGACAGCCAAGTAATCAGCCCCAGCATTTT.

This chain joins TRBV20-1 and TRBJ2-7, with 7 bases lining up with TRBD1. CDR3 size: 11 residues. The V segment lost 6 bases and the J segment 6 bases; nucleotides outside the gene matches: 5. The germline gives CDR1 DFQATT, CDR2 SNEGSKA (reference sequence). This CDR3 is CSAEGQTEQYF. The CDR3 bases are TGCAGTGCCGAGGGACAGACCGAGCAGTACTTC.

This clonotype was seen at least ten times. The chain couples TRBV12-3 or TRBV12-4 to TRBJ1-1, with no clear D. The CDR3 runs to 13 residues. V was cut by 3 bases and J by 1 base, with 6 bases left in between. The CDR3 nucleotides read TGTGCCAGCAGTTTCACGGGGAACACTGAAGCTTTCTTT. Translation: CASSFTGNTEAFF.

The genes are TRBV2 and TRBJ2-1, with D possibly matching TRBD2 (7 bases). V shed 6 bases and J shed 15 bases, with 18 bases lying between them. The CDR3 loop spans 12 amino acids. CDR1 is SNHLY, CDR2 FYNNEI, per germline. In nucleotides, the CDR3 is TGTGCCAGCAGGGGGGGCGGGGGCCGCTTGTTCTTC. It specifies CASRGGGGRLFF.

This clonotype rates as medium-sized. The chain recombines TRBV7-6 with TRBJ2-7; D unresolved. The CDR3 is 12 amino acids. V dropped 5 bases and J dropped 2 bases, with 7 bases sitting between them. Germline CDR1 is SGHVS and CDR2 is FNYEAQ. The CDR3 DNA reads as TGTGCCAGCAGCATTAACACCTACGAGCAGTACTTC. This codes for CASSINTYEQYF.

This chain uses TRBV20-1 with TRBJ1-2; D call uncertain. The V gene's germline CDR1 is DFQATT and CDR2 SNEGSKA (reference sequence). Trimming left V 3 bases short and J 8 bases short, with 13 bases between. The CDR3 covers 12 residues. CDR3 protein: CSASVEVSGYTF. The CDR3 DNA sequence: TGCAGTGCTAGCGTCGAGGTCTCGGGCTACACCTTC.

This chain uses TRBV10-3 with TRBJ1-5; no clear D. The CDR3 spans 14 residues. Trimming shortened V by 7 bases and J by 2 bases, and 12 bases separated the two germline ends. The germline V gene encodes CDR1 ENHRY and CDR2 SYGVKD. CDR3: CAIKSGSGNQPQHF. The CDR3 DNA reads TGTGCCATCAAAAGCGGCAGTGGCAATCAGCCCCAGCATTTT.

The chain is built from TRBV7-8 and TRBJ2-7, with 9 positions matching TRBD2. V was clipped by 5 bases and J by 1 base; unmatched bases: 6. The V gene's germline CDR1 is SGHVS and CDR2 FQNEAQ. This CDR3 region has 15 residues. CDR3 coding DNA: TGTGCCAGCAGCCCCTTAGCGGGAGAGTCCTACGAGCAGTACTTC. This gives the protein CASSPLAGESYEQYF.

Many counts were recorded for this clonotype. The chain links TRBV30 to TRBJ1-1; no clear D gene. The CDR3 has 14 amino acids. Trimming shortened V by 0 bases and J by 4 bases, and 12 bases separated the two germline ends. The germline V gene encodes CDR1 GTSNPN and CDR2 SVGIG (reference sequence). The CDR3 is CAWSVLVSSTEAFF. DNA of the CDR3: TGTGCCTGGAGTGTACTTGTCTCCTCCACTGAAGCTTTCTTT.